This T cell receptor (beta chain) was obtained from a study of shared clonotypes between healthy human individuals. Study in general: The composition of the donors was a couple of women and a few men aged 18 to 49. Three CD4 naive, three CD4 memory, two CD8 naive and one CD8 memory plate were used per donor.

Comment on this clone: This specimen includes other DNA sequences encoding the same CDR3.

Terminally differentiated effector memory CD45RA+ cells were excluded by CCR7 positive selection of CD45RO-negative cells. Germline-derived CDR1 and CDR2 are MNHEY and SMNVEV (reference sequence). CDR3 length: 11 amino acids. Trimming cost V 6 bases and J 5 bases, with 4 bases left between them. The input for sorted-subset replicate PCRs was around 0.2 ug DNA, 25,000 to 35,000 T cell genomes. As handled by the study authors: ImmunoSEQ only sent back junction sequences with no quality scores, so filtering was done differently. Assay: immunoSEQ multiplex PCR; the TCRdb copy retains only in-frame clones and omits some. Clone size and the V and J calls come from that table; the DNA yielded D and trimming. The table shows around 600,000 clones, with roughly 98% occurring only once.

The chain combines TRBV27 with TRBJ2-2; unclear D gene. The sequence came from a man in his thirties or forties in good health. The specimen was naive CD8+ T cells sorted from blood. The CDR3 DNA sequence: TGTGCCAGCAGAGGGACCGGGGAGCTGTTTTTT. Protein sequence: CASRGTGELFF.